A selection of T cell receptor beta chains follows, all from one sample in a study of shared clonotypes between healthy human individuals. The data were produced by immunoSEQ multiplex PCR, yet TCRdb's version contains in-frame clones alone and is incomplete. The sample lists 2 million to 2.5 million clones; about 93% were seen once. Sequences were obtained from naive CD8+ T cells from PBMCs. The origin of the receptors is a man between 18 and 29 years old in good health. Some clones in this sample may be carry-over from other donors' samples. Both conserved end residues are part of each CDR3. D genes are given only for firm matches. Only some rows state a clone size, as once, few, many or a class for expanded clones.

abundance: NA
j_gene: TRBJ2-5
v_gene: TRBV9
d_gene: TRBD2
CDR3aa: CASSVGGGPQETQYF
CDR3nt: TGTGCCAGCAGCGTAGGCGGGGGGCCTCAAGAGACCCAGTACTTC

abundance: NA
j_gene: TRBJ2-7
v_gene: TRBV28
d_gene: NA
CDR3aa: CASSSGRGTSEQYF
CDR3nt: TGTGCCAGCAGTTCCGGGCGAGGGACAAGCGAGCAGTACTTC

abundance: NA
j_gene: TRBJ1-3
v_gene: TRBV4-1
d_gene: TRBD1
CDR3aa: CASSQRPIDRGKLVSGNTIYF
CDR3nt: TGCGCCAGCAGCCAGAGGCCCATTGACAGGGGAAAATTAGTCTCTGGAAACACCATATATTTT

abundance: NA
j_gene: TRBJ2-1
v_gene: TRBV4-1
d_gene: NA
CDR3aa: CASSPGPSPREQFF
CDR3nt: TGCGCCAGCAGCCCAGGACCCTCCCCGCGGGAGCAGTTCTTC

abundance: NA
j_gene: TRBJ2-5
v_gene: TRBV28
d_gene: TRBD1
CDR3aa: CASSPTGLQETQYF
CDR3nt: TGTGCCAGCAGTCCGACAGGGCTACAAGAGACCCAGTACTTC

abundance: few
j_gene: TRBJ1-2
v_gene: TRBV6-5
d_gene: NA
CDR3aa: CASSYSGESDGYTF
CDR3nt: TGTGCCAGCAGTTACTCCGGGGAGAGCGATGGCTACACCTTC

abundance: NA
j_gene: TRBJ2-7
v_gene: TRBV2
d_gene: TRBD1
CDR3aa: CASRIRQGTYEQYF
CDR3nt: TGTGCCAGCAGGATCCGACAGGGGACCTACGAGCAGTACTTC

abundance: NA
j_gene: TRBJ2-5
v_gene: TRBV10-3
d_gene: NA
CDR3aa: CAISESRGARETQYF
CDR3nt: TGTGCCATCAGTGAGTCAAGGGGGGCGAGGGAGACCCAGTACTTC

abundance: NA
j_gene: TRBJ2-7
v_gene: TRBV7-6
d_gene: NA
CDR3aa: CASSPRSILYEQYF
CDR3nt: TGTGCCAGCAGCCCCCGGAGCATACTCTACGAGCAGTACTTC

abundance: NA
j_gene: TRBJ2-1
v_gene: TRBV2
d_gene: TRBD1
CDR3aa: CASTRDRGPTSSYNEQFF
CDR3nt: TGTGCCAGCACCCGGGACAGGGGCCCAACCAGCTCCTACAATGAGCAGTTCTTC

abundance: NA
j_gene: TRBJ2-5
v_gene: TRBV28
d_gene: TRBD1
CDR3aa: CASSPTGGWKTQYF
CDR3nt: TGTGCCAGCAGTCCGACAGGGGGCTGGAAGACCCAGTACTTC

abundance: NA
j_gene: TRBJ2-7
v_gene: TRBV9
d_gene: TRBD2
CDR3aa: CASSVVASGGTYEQYF
CDR3nt: TGTGCCAGCAGCGTAGTAGCTAGCGGGGGCACTTACGAGCAGTACTTC

abundance: NA
j_gene: TRBJ2-1
v_gene: TRBV7-9
d_gene: TRBD2
CDR3aa: CASSSTRELVSYNEQFF
CDR3nt: TGTGCCAGCAGCTCCACGCGGGAGTTGGTATCCTACAATGAGCAGTTCTTC

abundance: NA
j_gene: TRBJ1-2
v_gene: TRBV9
d_gene: TRBD1
CDR3aa: CASSPKDRAYYGYTF
CDR3nt: TGTGCCAGCAGCCCCAAGGACAGGGCCTACTATGGCTACACCTTC

abundance: NA
j_gene: TRBJ1-6
v_gene: TRBV9
d_gene: NA
CDR3aa: CASSAGTVGSPLHF
CDR3nt: TGTGCCAGCAGCGCCGGCACCGTTGGTTCACCCCTCCACTTT

abundance: NA
j_gene: TRBJ1-2
v_gene: TRBV28
d_gene: NA
CDR3aa: CASSFGVRNLYGYTF
CDR3nt: TGTGCCAGCAGTTTCGGGGTTCGGAACCTCTATGGCTACACCTTC

abundance: NA
j_gene: TRBJ2-5
v_gene: TRBV19
d_gene: NA
CDR3aa: CASSIGPLRTQYF
CDR3nt: TGTGCCAGTAGTATAGGCCCCCTGAGAACCCAGTACTTC

abundance: NA
j_gene: TRBJ1-2
v_gene: TRBV19
d_gene: TRBD1
CDR3aa: CASSIATGVIDYGYTF
CDR3nt: TGTGCCAGTAGTATAGCGACAGGGGTCATCGACTATGGCTACACCTTC

abundance: NA
j_gene: TRBJ1-3
v_gene: TRBV15
d_gene: NA
CDR3aa: CATRSDLFNSGNTIYF
CDR3nt: TGTGCCACCAGGAGCGACCTATTCAACTCTGGAAACACCATATATTTT

abundance: NA
j_gene: TRBJ2-7
v_gene: TRBV5-1
d_gene: NA
CDR3aa: CASSTTVSYEQYF
CDR3nt: TGCGCCAGCAGCACCACAGTATCCTACGAGCAGTACTTC

abundance: NA
j_gene: TRBJ1-2
v_gene: TRBV28
d_gene: TRBD1
CDR3aa: CASSLWRRQGANYGYTF
CDR3nt: TGTGCCAGCAGTTTATGGCGTCGACAGGGGGCGAACTATGGCTACACCTTC

abundance: few
j_gene: TRBJ1-2
v_gene: TRBV27
d_gene: NA
CDR3aa: CASSFGQSYGYTF
CDR3nt: TGTGCCAGCAGTTTTGGGCAGAGCTATGGCTACACCTTC

abundance: NA
j_gene: TRBJ2-7
v_gene: TRBV7-8
d_gene: TRBD1
CDR3aa: CASSLLGQGSVYEQYF
CDR3nt: TGTGCCAGCAGCCTCCTAGGACAGGGGTCCGTCTACGAGCAGTACTTC

abundance: NA
j_gene: TRBJ2-1
v_gene: TRBV12-5
d_gene: NA
CDR3aa: CASAHPAFSFEQFF
CDR3nt: TGTGCTAGTGCCCACCCCGCCTTTTCCTTTGAGCAGTTCTTC

abundance: NA
j_gene: TRBJ2-7
v_gene: TRBV2
d_gene: NA
CDR3aa: CASSSSDRLFEQYF
CDR3nt: TGTGCCAGCAGTTCCTCGGACAGACTTTTCGAGCAGTACTTC

abundance: NA
j_gene: TRBJ2-7
v_gene: TRBV19
d_gene: NA
CDR3aa: CASSMEQPSYEQYF
CDR3nt: TGTGCCAGTAGTATGGAACAGCCTTCCTACGAGCAGTACTTC

abundance: NA
j_gene: TRBJ1-1
v_gene: TRBV7-8
d_gene: NA
CDR3aa: CASSLVKGNTEAFF
CDR3nt: TGTGCCAGCAGCTTAGTGAAGGGGAACACTGAAGCTTTCTTT

abundance: NA
j_gene: TRBJ2-3
v_gene: TRBV27
d_gene: NA
CDR3aa: CASSFVGSTDTQYF
CDR3nt: TGTGCCAGCAGTTTTGTCGGAAGCACAGATACGCAGTATTTT

abundance: NA
j_gene: TRBJ2-2
v_gene: TRBV19
d_gene: TRBD1
CDR3aa: CASSIDRGQASELFF
CDR3nt: TGTGCCAGTAGTATTGACAGGGGGCAGGCCTCGGAGCTGTTTTTT

abundance: once
j_gene: TRBJ2-3
v_gene: TRBV7-9
d_gene: NA
CDR3aa: CASSGQMLHTQYF
CDR3nt: TGTGCCAGCAGCGGACAGATGCTACATACGCAGTATTTT

abundance: NA
j_gene: TRBJ1-4
v_gene: TRBV6-6
d_gene: NA
CDR3aa: CASSPIPQTTNEKLFF
CDR3nt: TGTGCCAGCAGCCCCATCCCACAGACAACTAATGAAAAACTGTTTTTT

abundance: NA
j_gene: TRBJ2-6
v_gene: TRBV4-3
d_gene: NA
CDR3aa: CASSQGLGQAYTSGANVLTF
CDR3nt: TGCGCCAGCAGCCAAGGCCTGGGGCAGGCGTACACCTCTGGGGCCAACGTCCTGACTTTC

abundance: NA
j_gene: TRBJ2-7
v_gene: TRBV4-1
d_gene: TRBD1
CDR3aa: CASSQGSGQGTYEQYF
CDR3nt: TGCGCCAGCAGCCAAGGATCGGGACAGGGGACCTACGAGCAGTACTTC

abundance: NA
j_gene: TRBJ2-7
v_gene: TRBV5-1
d_gene: TRBD1
CDR3aa: CASSWGQGVYEQYF
CDR3nt: TGCGCCAGCAGCTGGGGACAGGGGGTCTACGAGCAGTACTTC

abundance: NA
j_gene: TRBJ1-5
v_gene: TRBV5-1
d_gene: NA
CDR3aa: CASSSGFPNQPQHF
CDR3nt: TGCGCCAGCAGCTCGGGGTTCCCCAATCAGCCCCAGCATTTT

abundance: NA
j_gene: TRBJ2-1
v_gene: TRBV7-3
d_gene: TRBD2
CDR3aa: CASSTTSGKYNEQFF
CDR3nt: TGTGCCAGCAGCACGACTAGCGGGAAATACAATGAGCAGTTCTTC

abundance: NA
j_gene: TRBJ2-7
v_gene: TRBV9
d_gene: NA
CDR3aa: CASSAGGPYEQYF
CDR3nt: TGTGCCAGCAGCGCCGGGGGTCCCTACGAGCAGTACTTC

abundance: once
j_gene: TRBJ1-1
v_gene: TRBV9
d_gene: NA
CDR3aa: CASSVRLGGPSTEAFF
CDR3nt: TGTGCCAGCAGCGTTAGGCTGGGGGGGCCGAGCACTGAAGCTTTCTTT

abundance: NA
j_gene: TRBJ1-1
v_gene: TRBV5-1
d_gene: TRBD1
CDR3aa: CASRSSYRGSTEAFF
CDR3nt: TGCGCCAGCAGATCGTCTTACAGGGGTAGCACTGAAGCTTTCTTT

abundance: NA
j_gene: TRBJ2-1
v_gene: TRBV27
d_gene: TRBD1
CDR3aa: CASSLPRQGNEQFF
CDR3nt: TGTGCCAGCAGTCTCCCCCGACAGGGCAATGAGCAGTTCTTC

abundance: NA
j_gene: TRBJ2-1
v_gene: TRBV9
d_gene: TRBD2
CDR3aa: CASSVASGRRNEQFF
CDR3nt: TGTGCCAGCAGCGTAGCTAGCGGGAGAAGGAATGAGCAGTTCTTC

abundance: few
j_gene: TRBJ1-1
v_gene: TRBV11-2
d_gene: NA
CDR3aa: CASSWGGEAFF
CDR3nt: TGTGCCAGCAGCTGGGGCGGTGAAGCTTTCTTT

abundance: NA
j_gene: TRBJ1-1
v_gene: TRBV27
d_gene: NA
CDR3aa: CASREITGPEAFF
CDR3nt: TGTGCCAGTCGGGAAATTACAGGGCCGGAAGCTTTCTTT

abundance: NA
j_gene: TRBJ2-1
v_gene: TRBV7-9
d_gene: NA
CDR3aa: CASSSREDSNNEQFF
CDR3nt: TGTGCCAGCAGCTCGAGGGAGGACAGTAACAATGAGCAGTTCTTC

abundance: NA
j_gene: TRBJ2-7
v_gene: TRBV27
d_gene: NA
CDR3aa: CASSLGNEQYF
CDR3nt: TGTGCCAGCAGCCTGGGGAACGAGCAGTACTTC

abundance: NA
j_gene: TRBJ1-2
v_gene: TRBV28
d_gene: NA
CDR3aa: CASSWARAHYGYTF
CDR3nt: TGTGCCAGCAGTTGGGCCAGGGCGCACTATGGCTACACCTTC

abundance: NA
j_gene: TRBJ1-5
v_gene: TRBV15
d_gene: NA
CDR3aa: CATSTIPGQPQHF
CDR3nt: TGTGCCACCAGCACGATTCCCGGTCAGCCCCAGCATTTT

abundance: NA
j_gene: TRBJ2-1
v_gene: TRBV9
d_gene: NA
CDR3aa: CASSESGHRYNEQFF
CDR3nt: TGTGCCAGCAGCGAATCGGGACACCGCTACAATGAGCAGTTCTTC

abundance: NA
j_gene: TRBJ2-3
v_gene: TRBV5-1
d_gene: NA
CDR3aa: CASSLGADTQYF
CDR3nt: TGCGCCAGCAGCTTGGGCGCAGATACGCAGTATTTT

abundance: NA
j_gene: TRBJ1-1
v_gene: TRBV5-1
d_gene: TRBD1
CDR3aa: CASSYWGQGSTEAFF
CDR3nt: TGCGCCAGCAGCTACTGGGGACAGGGCAGCACTGAAGCTTTCTTT

abundance: NA
j_gene: TRBJ2-7
v_gene: TRBV6-5
d_gene: NA
CDR3aa: CASSADYHEQYF
CDR3nt: TGTGCCAGCAGTGCGGACTACCACGAGCAGTACTTC

abundance: NA
j_gene: TRBJ2-2
v_gene: TRBV6-6
d_gene: NA
CDR3aa: CASSNFLGTGELFF
CDR3nt: TGTGCCAGCAGTAACTTTCTAGGTACCGGGGAGCTGTTTTTT